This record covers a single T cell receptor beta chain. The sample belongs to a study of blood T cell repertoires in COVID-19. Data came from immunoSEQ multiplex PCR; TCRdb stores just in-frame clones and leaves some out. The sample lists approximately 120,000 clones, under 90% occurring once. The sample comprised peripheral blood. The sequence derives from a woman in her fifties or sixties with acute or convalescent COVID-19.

The CDR3 DNA reads as TGTGCCAGCAGACGACCGGGACAAGAAGGCTACACCTTC. Its translation is CASRRPGQEGYTF. The chain couples TRBV6-5 to TRBJ1-2, with D perhaps TRBD1 (6 bases). The V gene's germline CDR1 is MNHEY and CDR2 SVGAGI. The V end was cut by 6 bases, the J end by 8 bases, with 16 bases between. The CDR3 loop spans 13 amino acids.